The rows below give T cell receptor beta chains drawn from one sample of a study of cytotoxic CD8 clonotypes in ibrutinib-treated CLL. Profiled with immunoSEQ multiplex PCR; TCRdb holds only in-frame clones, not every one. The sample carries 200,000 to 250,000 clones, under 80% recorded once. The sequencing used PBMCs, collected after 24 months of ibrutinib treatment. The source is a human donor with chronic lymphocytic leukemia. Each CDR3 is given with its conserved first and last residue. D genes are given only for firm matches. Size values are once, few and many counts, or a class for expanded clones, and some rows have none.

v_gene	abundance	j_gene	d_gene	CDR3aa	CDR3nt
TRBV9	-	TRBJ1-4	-	CASSGTSESEKLFF	TGTGCCAGCAGCGGGACTTCCGAAAGTGAAAAACTGTTTTTT
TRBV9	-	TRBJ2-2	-	CASSVVGRPNTGELFF	TGTGCCAGCAGCGTAGTTGGTCGACCGAACACCGGGGAGCTGTTTTTT
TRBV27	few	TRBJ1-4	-	CASSFTGTGEKLFF	TGTGCCAGCAGTTTCACCGGTACGGGGGAAAAACTGTTTTTT
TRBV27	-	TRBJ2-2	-	CASNSAYDGTGELFF	TGTGCCAGCAATTCAGCGTACGATGGCACCGGGGAGCTGTTTTTT
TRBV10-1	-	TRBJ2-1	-	CASSESIGLAFFFF	TGCGCCAGCAGTGAGTCGATAGGGCTGGCCTTTTTCTTCTTC
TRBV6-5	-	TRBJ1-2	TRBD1	CASSMQGEGGYTF	TGTGCCAGCAGCATGCAGGGGGAAGGTGGCTACACCTTC
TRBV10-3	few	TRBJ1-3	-	CAISDPGNTIYF	TGTGCCATCAGTGACCCTGGAAACACCATATATTTT
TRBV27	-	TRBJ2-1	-	CASGGSYNEQFF	TGTGCCAGCGGAGGGTCCTACAATGAGCAGTTCTTC
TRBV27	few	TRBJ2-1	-	CASSSQLWGQGGNEQFF	TGTGCCAGCAGTTCCCAATTGTGGGGACAAGGCGGTAATGAGCAGTTCTTC
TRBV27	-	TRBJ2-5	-	CASRGAWGQETQYF	TGTGCCAGCAGGGGCGCTTGGGGCCAAGAGACCCAGTACTTC
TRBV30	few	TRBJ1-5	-	CAWSPGVSNQPQHF	TGTGCCTGGAGCCCGGGCGTTAGCAATCAGCCCCAGCATTTT
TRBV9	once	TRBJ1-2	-	CASTLEGLPRGYTF	TGTGCCAGCACCCTGGAAGGTCTTCCTCGAGGCTACACCTTC
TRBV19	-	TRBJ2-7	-	CASTGESSYEQYF	TGTGCCAGTACGGGAGAGTCCTCCTACGAGCAGTACTTC
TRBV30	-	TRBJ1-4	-	CAWSVLQGEKLFF	TGTGCCTGGAGTGTGCTCCAGGGAGAAAAACTGTTTTTT
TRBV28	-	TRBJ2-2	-	CASSLPVMGRQTGELFF	TGTGCCAGCAGTTTGCCAGTGATGGGTCGGCAAACCGGGGAGCTGTTTTTT
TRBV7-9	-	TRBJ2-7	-	CASSLGRSYEQYF	TGTGCCAGCAGCCTGGGACGGAGCTACGAGCAGTACTTC
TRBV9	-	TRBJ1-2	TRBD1	CASSVATGGYGYTF	TGTGCCAGCAGCGTAGCTACAGGGGGCTATGGCTACACCTTC
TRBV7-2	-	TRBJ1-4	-	CASSPQGINEKLFF	TGTGCCAGCAGCCCCCAGGGTATAAATGAAAAACTGTTTTTT
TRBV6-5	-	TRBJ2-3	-	CATRIPDGTDTQYF	TGTGCCACCAGAATACCAGACGGCACAGATACGCAGTATTTT
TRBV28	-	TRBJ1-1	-	CASSADITEAFF	TGTGCCAGCAGTGCCGACATCACTGAAGCTTTCTTT
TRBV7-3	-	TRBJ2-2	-	CASSPRGQGGGELFF	TGTGCCAGCAGCCCTCGTGGGCAGGGCGGCGGGGAGCTGTTTTTT
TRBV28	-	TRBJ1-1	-	CASSSLNWDTEAFF	TGTGCCAGCAGTTCCCTCAACTGGGACACTGAAGCTTTCTTT
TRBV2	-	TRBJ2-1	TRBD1	CASMGQGPYNEQFF	TGTGCCAGCATGGGACAGGGACCCTACAATGAGCAGTTCTTC
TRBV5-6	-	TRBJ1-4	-	CASSRDGGINEKLFF	TGTGCCAGCAGCCGGGACGGTGGAATTAATGAAAAACTGTTTTTT
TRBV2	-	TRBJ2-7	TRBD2	CASMVGSGRGTEQYF	TGTGCCAGCATGGTCGGTAGCGGGAGGGGGACCGAGCAGTACTTC
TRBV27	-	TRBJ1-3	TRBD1	CASRRQGSGNTIYF	TGTGCCAGCAGGCGACAGGGCTCTGGAAACACCATATATTTT
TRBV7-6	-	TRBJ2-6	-	CASSPGVPSGANVLTF	TGTGCCAGCAGCCCCGGGGTCCCCTCTGGGGCCAACGTCCTGACTTTC
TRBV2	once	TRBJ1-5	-	CASSQEYSNQPQHF	TGTGCCAGCAGTCAGGAGTATAGCAATCAGCCCCAGCATTTT
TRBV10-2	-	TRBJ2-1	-	CASSESIDVGAYNEQFF	TGCGCCAGCAGTGAGTCTATCGACGTAGGCGCCTACAATGAGCAGTTCTTC
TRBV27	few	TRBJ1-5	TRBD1	CASSDRAANQPQHF	TGTGCCAGCAGCGACAGGGCTGCCAATCAGCCCCAGCATTTT
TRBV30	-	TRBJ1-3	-	CAWNRAVSSGNTIYF	TGTGCCTGGAATCGGGCAGTCAGCTCTGGAAACACCATATATTTT
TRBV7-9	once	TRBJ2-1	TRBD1	CASHWVWDRVNEQFF	TGTGCCAGCCATTGGGTGTGGGACAGGGTCAATGAGCAGTTCTTC
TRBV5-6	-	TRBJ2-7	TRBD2	CLELAELYEQYF	TGTCTCGAACTAGCGGAACTTTACGAGCAGTACTTC
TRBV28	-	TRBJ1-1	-	CASSRVTGRGNTEAFF	TGTGCCAGCAGTAGGGTAACAGGCAGGGGGAACACTGAAGCTTTCTTT
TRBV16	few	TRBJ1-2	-	CASSQRAEDGYTF	TGTGCCAGCAGCCAAAGGGCAGAGGATGGCTACACCTTC
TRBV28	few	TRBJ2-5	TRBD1	CASSPPGQGVGTQYF	TGTGCCAGCAGTCCTCCGGGACAGGGGGTCGGGACCCAGTACTTC
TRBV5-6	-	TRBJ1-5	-	CASSLGSVENQPQHF	TGTGCCAGCAGCTTGGGATCAGTAGAGAATCAGCCCCAGCATTTT
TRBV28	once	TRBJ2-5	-	CASSLGGGLGETQYF	TGTGCCAGCAGTTTAGGGGGGGGGCTAGGAGAGACCCAGTACTTC
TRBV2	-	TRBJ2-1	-	CASSLDHHSYNEQFF	TGTGCCAGCAGCCTGGACCATCACTCCTACAATGAGCAGTTCTTC
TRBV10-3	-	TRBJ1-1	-	CAISEKVKTEAFF	TGTGCCATCAGTGAAAAGGTAAAGACTGAAGCTTTCTTT
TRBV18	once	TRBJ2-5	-	CASSLSRETQYF	TGTGCCAGCTCACTGAGTAGGGAGACCCAGTACTTC
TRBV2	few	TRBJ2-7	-	CASRRAVPYEQYF	TGTGCCAGCAGAAGGGCAGTCCCCTACGAGCAGTACTTC
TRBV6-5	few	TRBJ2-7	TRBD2	CASSGSGRTSEQYF	TGTGCCAGCAGCGGTAGCGGGAGAACATCCGAGCAGTACTTC
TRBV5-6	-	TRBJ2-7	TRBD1	CASSLGGDFYEQYF	TGTGCCAGCAGCTTAGGGGGCGACTTCTACGAGCAGTACTTC
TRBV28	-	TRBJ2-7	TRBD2	CASSAQTSGTYEQYF	TGTGCCAGCAGTGCCCAAACTAGCGGAACCTACGAGCAGTACTTC